This TCR beta chain was sequenced for a study of beta chain features in type 1 diabetes. Looking at the study overall: No age, gender or cell yield differences were seen between patients and healthy donors. Study results and caveats: The similarity of naive, central memory and Treg TCRB repertoires appeared greater among patients than among healthy donors. Moderate but significant shortening of TCRB CDR3s was recorded in all four CD4+ subsets from Type 1 diabetes patients.

Sorted populations all exceeded 95% purity. Sequenced material consisted of expressed TCRB transcripts (all of the isolated RNA was reverse transcribed). The method was immunoSEQ multiplex PCR; TCRdb's version includes in-frame clones alone and lacks a portion of them. Of 38,000 or so clones in the sample, around 64% were seen once. For this clone: Its antigen is currently unknown.

Trimming stripped 3 bases from V and 0 bases from J, with 10 bases between. Looked up from germline, CDR1 is ENHRY and CDR2 is SYGVKD. CDR3 length: 15 residues. The J gene is TRBJ2-3, the V gene TRBV10-3; TRBD2 might be the D (6 bases). This sequence was found in a woman aged 25 to 39 in good health. The sequenced material came from Tregs from blood. CDR3 DNA sequence: TGTGCCATCAGTGAACCGGGGAGGAGCACAGATACGCAGTATTTT. The encoded protein is CAISEPGRSTDTQYF.